The 7 T cell receptor beta chains below come from one sample, sequenced in a study of T-cell memory formation after mild COVID-19. TCRdb re-called the 5' RACE reads with MiXCR, one entry per CDR3 protein. Among tens of thousands of distinct CDR3 sequences listed, more than 12% were seen once. Sequencing used PBMCs or a T cell subset sorted from them (not recorded which). The receptors derive from a man aged 18 to 29 who had mild COVID-19 (a few samples of this study predate the infection). Cell type and time point are not known.

This clonotype was observed a few times. This chain links TRBV5-1 with TRBJ2-5; D possibly corresponds to TRBD2 (6 bases). Looked up from germline, CDR1 is SGHRS and CDR2 is YFSETQ. The CDR3 runs to 15 residues. V lost 3 bases and J lost 5, with 17 bases in between. As DNA, the CDR3 is TGCGCCAGCAGCTCGACACTAGCCAGTGGTGAGACCCAGTACTTC. The encoded protein is CASSSTLASGETQYF.

This clonotype was picked up many times. The J gene is TRBJ2-1, the V gene TRBV7-2, with D maybe TRBD1 (5 bases). V was shortened by 0 bases and J by 5 bases, with 14 bases between the two germline ends. The CDR3 has 16 amino acids. Germline CDR1 reads SGHTA; CDR2 reads FQGNSA. CDR3 sequence: CASSLAKWGYDNEQFF. The CDR3 nucleotides are TGTGCCAGCAGCTTAGCCAAGTGGGGCTACGACAATGAGCAGTTCTTC.

The V gene is TRBV19, the J gene TRBJ1-2; no clear D gene. Germline V CDR1 and CDR2: LNHDA, SQIVND (reference sequence). This CDR3 region has 14 residues. Trimming took 10 bases from V and 6 from J, leaving 21 bases between them. CDR3 bases: TGTGCCACCACGAGCGGCCCTCGCGGAAATGGCTACACCTTC. Amino acid sequence: CATTSGPRGNGYTF.

The chain recombines TRBV7-2 with TRBJ2-2; D might be TRBD1 or TRBD2, each matching 7 bases. Germline V gives CDR1 SGHTA, CDR2 FQGNSA. With 5 bases removed from V and 4 bases from J, the gap between germline ends came to 14 bases. The CDR3 is 15 amino acids. DNA of the CDR3: TGTGCCAGCAGCGTCCAGGGGGGGATCACCGGGGAGCTGTTTTTT. Translation: CASSVQGGITGELFF.

This clonotype was found many times. V usage is TRBV11-2 and J usage is TRBJ2-7; D is possibly TRBD1 or TRBD2 (5 bases each). Germline CDR1 is SGHAT and CDR2 is FQNNGV. This CDR3 region has 15 residues. The V and J ends lost 5 bases and 3 bases respectively, with 17 bases between them. CDR3 nucleotides: TGTGCCAGCAGCCAGCCGGTGGGGGTGCTCTACGAGCAGTACTTC. Protein product: CASSQPVGVLYEQYF.

This clonotype came up a few times. V usage is TRBV5-1 and J usage is TRBJ1-5, with D uncertain. The CDR3 runs to 14 residues. CDR1 and CDR2 from the germline V gene are SGHRS and YFSETQ. Trimming shortened V by 3 bases and J by 0 bases, and 7 bases separated the two germline ends. CDR3 nucleotides: TGCGCCAGCAGCTATGGTGATAGCAATCAGCCCCAGCATTTT. Translation: CASSYGDSNQPQHF.

The chain recombines TRBV9 with TRBJ2-2; 11 nucleotides match TRBD2. Germline V gene data show CDR1 as SGDLS and CDR2 as YYNGEE. The length of the CDR3 is 20 residues. J lost 0 bases, V lost 1 base, and 11 bases had no gene match. The CDR3 sequence is CASSVKRLAGGFANTGELFF. The CDR3 DNA is TGTGCCAGCAGCGTAAAGAGGCTAGCGGGGGGCTTCGCGAACACCGGGGAGCTGTTTTTT.